This T cell receptor beta chain was sequenced for a study of CXCR3-negative and CXCR3-positive naive CD8 T cells. Turning to this clonotype: Its antigen is not identified.

Points from the study as a whole: Naive cells that were CXCR3-positive had more hydrophobic TRB CDR3s (compared with CXCR3-negative naive cells).

Phenotypically, naive CD8+ T cells corresponded to CD45RO-CCR7+CD27+CD95-. In preparing the TRB cDNA libraries, 5' RACE with UMI labels was used. One entry per CDR3 protein, without DNA, is what TCRdb gives after re-calling the 5' RACE reads. The listing contains approximately 89,000 distinct CDR3 sequences. The sequenced sample consisted of naive CXCR3+ CD8+ T cells from blood. Subset specified: CD45RO-CCR7+CD27+CD95- naive CD8+ T cells expressing CXCR3 (TNR3+). The clonotype comes from a human donor in good health. Some clones in this sample may be carry-over from other donors' samples.

The CDR3 region is CASSLVTVGFTDTQYF. The chain employs TRBV5-1 and TRBJ2-3. CDR3 length: 16 residues. Germline loops: CDR1 SGHRS, CDR2 YFSETQ.